A single sample is the source of the 20 T cell receptor beta chains below, sequenced in a study of patients and donors after allogeneic stem cell transplantation. TCRdb re-derived calls from the RT-PCR reads in MiXCR, one entry per CDR3 protein. The profile shows 400,000 to 450,000 distinct CDR3 sequences, 15% to 20% of them singletons. Material for sequencing was blood, either unsorted or a sorted T cell fraction (not recorded which). The receptors here all came from a human donor who was either an allogeneic HSCT recipient or a stem cell or donor lymphocyte infusion donor (not recorded which). It is not recorded whose cells these are; they may come from a transplant donor.

This clonotype was seen more than once but under ten times. The chain links TRBV3-1 to TRBJ1-1; no definite D call. This CDR3 spans 15 amino acids. Trimming removed 2 bases from V and 2 bases from J, with 12 bases in between. The V gene's germline CDR1 is LGHDT and CDR2 YNNKEL (reference sequence). The CDR3 coding sequence is TGTGCCAGCAGCCAACCTCCGGGCTCCAACACTGAAGCTTTCTTT. Translation: CASSQPPGSNTEAFF.

The chain employs TRBV9 and TRBJ1-3; D ambiguous. Per the germline V gene, CDR1 is SGDLS and CDR2 is YYNGEE. The CDR3 has 17 residues. V was trimmed by 0 bases and J by 0 bases, leaving 13 bases between them. The chain's CDR3 is CASSVGFSRRSGNTIYF. CDR3 DNA: TGTGCCAGCAGCGTAGGATTTTCACGGCGCTCTGGAAACACCATATATTTT.

This clonotype was recorded a few times. The rearrangement uses TRBV20-1 and TRBJ1-1; D gene uncertain. Germline CDR1 is DFQATT and CDR2 is SNEGSKA (reference sequence). The CDR3 sequence is 13 residues long. V lost 3 bases, J lost 5 bases, and 13 bases lay in between. DNA for the CDR3: TGCAGTGCTAGCGTAAGAGGGCGGACTGAAGCTTTCTTT. As protein: CSASVRGRTEAFF.

V is TRBV5-1 and J is TRBJ1-3; D gene uncertain. V lost 5 bases and J 3 bases, leaving 9 bases between the germline ends. The CDR3 contains 13 residues. CDR1 and CDR2 from the germline V gene are SGHRS and YFSETQ. The CDR3 DNA is TGCGCCAGCAGTTGGTCCTATGGAAACACCATATATTTT. The encoded protein is CASSWSYGNTIYF.

This clonotype came up many times. The rearrangement joins TRBV11-2 to TRBJ2-5; D is perhaps TRBD2 (6 bases). Germline values: CDR1 SGHAT, CDR2 FQNNGV. Trimming shortened V by 5 bases and J by 1 base, and 17 bases separated the two germline ends. This CDR3 has 16 residues. The CDR3 here is CASSVAWGETQETQYF. Here the CDR3 DNA reads TGTGCCAGCAGCGTGGCATGGGGGGAAACCCAAGAGACCCAGTACTTC. Full variable domain (remainder filled in from reference TRBV11-2 and TRBJ2-5): EAGVAQSPRYKIIEKRQSVAFWCNPISGHATLYWYQQILGQGPKLLIQFQNNGVVDDSQLPKDRFSAERLKGVDSTLKIQPAKLEDSAVYLCASSVAWGETQETQYFGPGTRLLVL.

V and J are TRBV10-3 and TRBJ1-2; D is undetermined. The germline V and J ends were trimmed by 6 bases and 7 bases, with 6 bases remaining between them. This CDR3 comprises 10 residues. The germline gives CDR1 ENHRY, CDR2 SYGVKD. The CDR3 loop reads CAIRDFGYTF. Here the CDR3 DNA reads TGTGCCATCAGGGACTTTGGCTACACCTTC.

This clonotype was detected a few times. The V and J genes are TRBV12-3 or TRBV12-4 and TRBJ2-7, with a tentative D call TRBD1 (5 bases). The V end lost 3 bases, the J end lost 2 bases, and 14 bases lay between the germline ends. The CDR3 runs to 15 residues. Here the CDR3 reads CASSFLTASTYEQYF. Written as DNA, the CDR3 is TGTGCCAGCAGTTTTTTGACAGCCTCGACCTACGAGCAGTACTTC.

On this clonotype: Just one base apart from a much larger clone, this may be a read error. The chain couples TRBV11-3 to TRBJ2-2, with TRBD1 as a possible D gene (5 bases). From germline, CDR1 is SGHNT and CDR2 YENEEA. Between the trimmed V and J ends, which lost 3 bases and 0 bases, there was a span of 8 bases. The CDR3 loop spans 15 amino acids. This CDR3 is CASSFRRANTGELFF. The CDR3 DNA sequence: TGTGCCAGCAGCTTCCGCAGGGCGAACACCGGGGAGCTGTTTTTT.

The chain has TRBV4-1 and TRBJ2-7; D may be TRBD1 or TRBD2 (6 bases each). Trimming cost V 4 bases and J 6 bases, with 22 bases left between them. The CDR3 spans 16 residues. Per germline, CDR1 MGHRA and CDR2 YSYEKL. The CDR3, as DNA: TGCGCCAGCAGCCGCGTGGGGGGCATCGGTTCGGGCGAGCAGTACTTC. Translating it yields CASSRVGGIGSGEQYF.

The rearrangement uses TRBV6-1 and TRBJ1-6; D is undetermined. The ends were cut back, 7 bases at V and 2 bases at J, with 15 bases in the middle. The CDR3 spans 16 residues. CDR1 MNHNS and CDR2 SASEGT come from the germline V gene. The CDR3, as DNA: TGTGCCAGCACCCCGCGGGCCTACCCCTATAATTCACCCCTCCACTTT. This sequence encodes CASTPRAYPYNSPLHF.

The sample holds a few counts of this clonotype. The J gene is TRBJ1-3, the V gene TRBV18; 7 positions agree with TRBD1. The V gene's germline CDR1 is KGHSH and CDR2 LQKENI. J was trimmed by 0 bases and V by 1 base; bases with no gene match: 9. The CDR3 consists of 18 residues. The CDR3 nucleotides read TGTGCCAGCTCACCACGAGCTCGGGACAGCTCCTCTGGAAACACCATATATTTT. It is translated as CASSPRARDSSSGNTIYF. Together with reference TRBV18 and TRBJ1-3, the CDR3 gives the full variable domain: NAGVMQNPRHLVRRRGQEARLRCSPMKGHSHVYWYRQLPEEGLKFMVYLQKENIIDESGMPKERFSAEFPKEGPSILRIQQVVRGDSAAYFCASSPRARDSSSGNTIYFGEGSWLTVV.

This clonotype was counted only a few times. The chain joins TRBV29-1 to TRBJ2-7, with unresolved D. Trimming removed 3 bases at V and 5 bases at J, with 11 bases between. This CDR3 has 12 residues. Germline lookup yields CDR1 SQVTM and CDR2 ANQGSEA. The CDR3 spells CSVERSVHEQYF. In DNA, the CDR3 is TGCAGCGTTGAGAGAAGTGTCCACGAGCAGTACTTC.

The chain is built from TRBV6-5 and TRBJ1-5; D gene unclear. The CDR3 is 17 residues long. V was clipped by 0 bases and J by 2 bases, with 14 bases between them. Germline assignment: CDR1 MNHEY and CDR2 SVGAGI. The CDR3 sequence: CASSYSQDGEGNQPQHF. DNA of the CDR3: TGTGCCAGCAGTTACTCGCAGGACGGGGAGGGCAATCAGCCCCAGCATTTT.

CDR3: CASSLTSTQGSNIQYF. The DNA of the CDR3 is TGTGCCAGCAGCTTAACGAGTACGCAGGGGAGCAACATTCAGTACTTC. The rearrangement links TRBV7-3 to TRBJ2-4, with D tentatively TRBD1 (6 bases). Germline loops: CDR1 SGHTA, CDR2 FQGTGA. The length of the CDR3 is 16 residues. The germline V and J ends were trimmed by 0 bases and 7 bases, with 16 bases remaining between them.

The rearrangement joins TRBV15 to TRBJ1-4; D is uncertain. Trimming took 0 bases from V and 6 from J, leaving 11 bases between them. CDR1 is LNHNV, CDR2 YYDKDF, per germline (reference sequence). The CDR3 totals 15 residues. The CDR3 DNA reads TGTGCCACCAGCAGAGAGAGGCAGTGGGATGAAAAACTGTTTTTT. Its translation is CATSRERQWDEKLFF. The variable domain in full, completed from reference TRBV15 and TRBJ1-4, reads DAMVIQNPRYQVTQFGKPVTLSCSQTLNHNVMYWYQQKSSQAPKLLFHYYDKDFNNEADTPDNFQSRRPNTSFCFLDIRSPGLGDTAMYLCATSRERQWDEKLFFGSGTQLSVL.

The table lists this clonotype with many counts. The chain employs TRBV29-1 and TRBJ2-7; D is uncertain. CDR1 and CDR2 (germline): SQVTM, ANQGSEA. Trimming took off 5 bases at V and 3 bases at J, with 8 bases between the two ends. The CDR3 runs to 11 residues. The CDR3 coding sequence is TGCAGCGTTCGTCCCGGCTACGAGCAGTACTTC. It specifies CSVRPGYEQYF.

The chain has TRBV20-1 and TRBJ2-3; D gene ambiguous. The V end lost 1 base, the J end lost 5 bases, and 19 bases lay between the germline ends. Germline lookup yields CDR1 DFQATT and CDR2 SNEGSKA (reference sequence). The CDR3 extends over 16 amino acids. This CDR3 is CSARVVPTQLKDTQYF. The DNA of the CDR3 is TGCAGTGCTAGAGTTGTTCCCACCCAGCTAAAAGATACGCAGTATTTT.

This chain uses TRBV20-1 with TRBJ2-7; perhaps TRBD1 as D (5 bases). The CDR3 covers 12 residues. The germline CDR1 and CDR2 sequences are DFQATT and SNEGSKA (reference sequence). Trimming removed 0 bases at V and 5 bases at J, with 8 bases between. This chain's CDR3 is CSARDQGDEQYF. CDR3 DNA: TGCAGTGCTAGAGATCAAGGGGACGAGCAGTACTTC.

This clonotype appeared a few times. V and J are TRBV20-1 and TRBJ2-3, with TRBD2 as a possible D gene (6 bases). This CDR3 has 13 residues. V was trimmed by 5 bases and J by 5 bases, leaving 14 bases between them. Germline V lookup: CDR1 DFQATT, CDR2 SNEGSKA (reference sequence). The CDR3 region has the DNA TGCAGTGCTCGGCGGGGCCTGGGAGATACGCAGTATTTT. Amino acids: CSARRGLGDTQYF.

The chain joins TRBV7-2 to TRBJ2-2; perhaps TRBD2 as D (6 bases). There are 17 residues in the CDR3. CDR1 SGHTA and CDR2 FQGNSA come from the germline V gene. The V and J ends lost 5 bases and 7 bases respectively, with 23 bases between them. The CDR3: CASSPHPRGKADGELFF. In DNA, the CDR3 is TGTGCCAGCAGCCCTCATCCCCGCGGGAAGGCGGACGGGGAGCTGTTTTTT.